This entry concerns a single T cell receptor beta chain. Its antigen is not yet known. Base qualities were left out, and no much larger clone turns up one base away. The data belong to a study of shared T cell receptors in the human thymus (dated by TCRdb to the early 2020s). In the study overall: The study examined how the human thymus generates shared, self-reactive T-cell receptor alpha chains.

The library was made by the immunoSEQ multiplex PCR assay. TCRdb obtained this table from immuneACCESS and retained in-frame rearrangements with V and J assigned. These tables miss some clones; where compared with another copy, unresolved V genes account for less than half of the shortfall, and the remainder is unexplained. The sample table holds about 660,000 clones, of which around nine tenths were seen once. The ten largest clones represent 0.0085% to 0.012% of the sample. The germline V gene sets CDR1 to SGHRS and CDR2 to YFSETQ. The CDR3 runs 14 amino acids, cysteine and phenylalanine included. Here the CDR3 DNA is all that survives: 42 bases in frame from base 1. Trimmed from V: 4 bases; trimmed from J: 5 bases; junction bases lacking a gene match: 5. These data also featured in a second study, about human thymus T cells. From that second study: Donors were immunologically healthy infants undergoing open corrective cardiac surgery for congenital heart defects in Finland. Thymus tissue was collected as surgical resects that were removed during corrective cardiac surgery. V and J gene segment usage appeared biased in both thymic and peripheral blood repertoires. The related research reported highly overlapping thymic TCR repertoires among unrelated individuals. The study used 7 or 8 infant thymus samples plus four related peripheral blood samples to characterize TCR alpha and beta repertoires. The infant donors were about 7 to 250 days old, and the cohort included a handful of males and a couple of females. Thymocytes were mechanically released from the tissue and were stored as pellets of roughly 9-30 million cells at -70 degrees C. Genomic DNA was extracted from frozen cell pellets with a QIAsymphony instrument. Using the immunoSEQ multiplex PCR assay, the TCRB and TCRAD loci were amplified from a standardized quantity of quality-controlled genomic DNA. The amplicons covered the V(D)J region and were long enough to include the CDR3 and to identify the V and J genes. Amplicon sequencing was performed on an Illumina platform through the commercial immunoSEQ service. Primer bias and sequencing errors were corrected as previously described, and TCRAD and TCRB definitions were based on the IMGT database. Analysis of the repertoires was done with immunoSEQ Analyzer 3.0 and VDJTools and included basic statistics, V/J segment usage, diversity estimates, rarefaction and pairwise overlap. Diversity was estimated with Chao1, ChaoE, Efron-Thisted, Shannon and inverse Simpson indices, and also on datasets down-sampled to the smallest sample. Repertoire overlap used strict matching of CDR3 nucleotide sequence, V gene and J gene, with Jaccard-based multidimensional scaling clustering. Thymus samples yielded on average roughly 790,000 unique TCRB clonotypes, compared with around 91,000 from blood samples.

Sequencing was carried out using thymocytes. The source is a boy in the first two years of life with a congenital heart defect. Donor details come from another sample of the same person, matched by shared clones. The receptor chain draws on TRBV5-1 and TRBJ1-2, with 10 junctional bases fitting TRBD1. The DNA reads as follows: TGCGCCAGCAGCACCCGGACAGGGGGATATGGCTACACCTTC. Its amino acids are CASSTRTGGYGYTF.